This T cell receptor (beta chain) was retrieved from a study of shared clonotypes between healthy human individuals. Study overall: A couple of women and a few men aged 18 to 49 served as donors.

Replicate sorted-subset PCRs were loaded with around 0.2 ug DNA, 31,000 or so T cell genomes. Data came from immunoSEQ multiplex PCR; TCRdb stores just in-frame clones and leaves some out. Of around 650,000 clones listed, roughly 96% were seen once; the top ten hold around 0.1%. Whole-study findings and limits: Clonotype sharing across a handful of donors was observed for around 5% of naive CD4 clonotypes. Some clonotypes were shared by all four sorted-subset donors, while others were not shared. The non-shared ones had lower generation probabilities than the shared ones.

In the naive CD8 group, cells lacked CD45RO and were positively selected for CCR7, so terminally differentiated effector memory CD45RA+ cells were left out. Worth noting for this clone: Its antigen remains unidentified.

This TCR derives from a woman aged 25 to 45 in good health. Sequenced: naive CD8+ T cells sorted from blood.

CDR3 DNA: TGCGCCAGCAGCCCCGGGACTAGCGGGAGTAACGAGCAGTACTTC. The encoded protein is CASSPGTSGSNEQYF. The gene calls are TRBV5-1 and TRBJ2-7, with 14 positions matching TRBD2. This CDR3 has 15 amino acids. Germline CDR1 and CDR2: SGHRS and YFSETQ. Unmatched junction bases numbered 5, after V lost 4 bases and J lost 5 bases.